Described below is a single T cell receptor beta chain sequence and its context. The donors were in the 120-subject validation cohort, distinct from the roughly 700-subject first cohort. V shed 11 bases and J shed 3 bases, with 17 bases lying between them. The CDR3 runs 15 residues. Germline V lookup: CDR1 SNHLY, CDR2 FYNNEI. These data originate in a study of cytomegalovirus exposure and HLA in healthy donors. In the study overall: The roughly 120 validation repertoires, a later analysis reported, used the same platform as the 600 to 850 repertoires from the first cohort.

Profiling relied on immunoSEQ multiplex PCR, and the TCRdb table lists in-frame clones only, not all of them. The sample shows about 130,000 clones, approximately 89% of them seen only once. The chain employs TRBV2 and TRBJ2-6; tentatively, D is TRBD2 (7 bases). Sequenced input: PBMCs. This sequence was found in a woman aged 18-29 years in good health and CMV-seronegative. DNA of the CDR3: TGTGCCGCGTTGGGGGGGGCTAGTGGGGCCAACGTCCTGACTTTC. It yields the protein CAALGGASGANVLTF.